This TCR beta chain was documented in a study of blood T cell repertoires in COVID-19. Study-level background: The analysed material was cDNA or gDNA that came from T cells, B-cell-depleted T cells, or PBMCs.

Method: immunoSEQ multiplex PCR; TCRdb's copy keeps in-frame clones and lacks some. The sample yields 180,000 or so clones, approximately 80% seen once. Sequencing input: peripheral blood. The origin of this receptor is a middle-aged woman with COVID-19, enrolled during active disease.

The CDR3 DNA reads as TGTGCCAGCAGCAAACAGGGCTGGGGCTCTGGAAACACCATATATTTT. It is translated as CASSKQGWGSGNTIYF. V usage is TRBV9 and J usage is TRBJ1-3; TRBD1 might be the D (6 bases). The CDR3 is 16 residues long. Between the trimmed V and J ends, which lost 4 bases and 0 bases, there was a span of 14 bases. Germline V gene lookup returns CDR1 SGDLS and CDR2 YYNGEE. Combining the CDR3 with reference TRBV9 and TRBJ1-3 gives the whole variable domain DSGVTQTPKHLITATGQRVTLRCSPRSGDLSVYWYQQSLDQGLQFLIQYYNGEERAKGNILERFSAQQFPDLHSELNLSSLELGDSALYFCASSKQGWGSGNTIYFGEGSWLTVV.